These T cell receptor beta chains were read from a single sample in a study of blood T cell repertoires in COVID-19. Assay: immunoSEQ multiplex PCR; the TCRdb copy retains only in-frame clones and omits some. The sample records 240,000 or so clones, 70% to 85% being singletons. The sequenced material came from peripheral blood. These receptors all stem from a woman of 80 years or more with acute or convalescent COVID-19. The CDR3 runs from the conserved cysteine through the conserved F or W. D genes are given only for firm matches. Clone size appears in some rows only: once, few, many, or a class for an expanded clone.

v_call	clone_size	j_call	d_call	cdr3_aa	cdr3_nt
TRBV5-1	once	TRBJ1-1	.	CASSQGQANTEAFF	TGCGCCAGCAGCCAGGGTCAGGCGAACACTGAAGCTTTCTTT
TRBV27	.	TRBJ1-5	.	CASSLNNYQPQHF	TGTGCCAGCAGTTTAAACAATTATCAGCCCCAGCATTTT
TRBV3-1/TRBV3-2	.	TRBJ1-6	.	CASRSSYNSPLHF	TGTGCCAGCCGGAGCTCCTATAATTCACCCCTCCACTTT
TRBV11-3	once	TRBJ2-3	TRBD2	CASSSGTSGGRDTQYF	TGTGCCAGCAGCTCCGGGACTAGCGGGGGGCGAGATACGCAGTATTTT
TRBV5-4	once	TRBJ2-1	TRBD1	CASSFIQGAGNEQFF	TGTGCCAGCAGCTTTATCCAGGGGGCAGGGAATGAGCAGTTCTTC
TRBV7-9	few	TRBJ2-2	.	CASIDTGWSTGELFF	TGTGCCAGCATCGACACAGGGTGGAGCACCGGGGAGCTGTTTTTT
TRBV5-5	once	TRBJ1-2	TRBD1	CASSLKGGAGYGYTF	TGTGCCAGCAGCTTGAAAGGGGGCGCGGGCTATGGCTACACCTTC
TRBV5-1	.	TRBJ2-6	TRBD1	CASSLGDSSGANVLTF	TGCGCCAGCAGCTTGGGGGACAGCTCTGGGGCCAACGTCCTGACTTTC
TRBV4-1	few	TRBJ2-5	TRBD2	CASSQPAGLAGEETQYF	TGCGCCAGCAGCCAACCCGCAGGTCTAGCGGGGGAAGAGACCCAGTACTTC
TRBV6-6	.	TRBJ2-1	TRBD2	CASRPLAGGPNEQFF	TGTGCCAGCAGGCCTCTAGCGGGGGGCCCTAATGAGCAGTTCTTC
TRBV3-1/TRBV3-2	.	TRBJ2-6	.	CASSHGSGANVLTF	TGTGCCAGCAGCCACGGCTCTGGGGCCAACGTCCTGACTTTC